This T cell receptor beta chain was recorded in a study of T cells in localized non-small cell lung cancer. This table comes from immunoSEQ multiplex PCR, and its TCRdb copy is limited to in-frame clones, with some not included. The table lists about 27,000 clones, roughly nine tenths of them singletons, with over 13% in the top ten. CDR1 is SEHNR, CDR2 FQNEAQ, per germline (reference sequence). Deletions cut 11 bases from V and 1 base from J, with 16 bases between. The CDR3 runs to 14 residues. This clone was found a few times. This receptor was identified in a female donor at least 60 years old with stage II squamous cell lung carcinoma. The sample in question was peripheral blood, obtained before any cancer treatment. V gene TRBV7-9 combines with J gene TRBJ2-3; D call uncertain. The CDR3 sequence is CASSDLSGTDTQYF. For the CDR3, the DNA is TGTGCCTCCTCCGACTTGTCTGGCACAGATACGCAGTATTTT.